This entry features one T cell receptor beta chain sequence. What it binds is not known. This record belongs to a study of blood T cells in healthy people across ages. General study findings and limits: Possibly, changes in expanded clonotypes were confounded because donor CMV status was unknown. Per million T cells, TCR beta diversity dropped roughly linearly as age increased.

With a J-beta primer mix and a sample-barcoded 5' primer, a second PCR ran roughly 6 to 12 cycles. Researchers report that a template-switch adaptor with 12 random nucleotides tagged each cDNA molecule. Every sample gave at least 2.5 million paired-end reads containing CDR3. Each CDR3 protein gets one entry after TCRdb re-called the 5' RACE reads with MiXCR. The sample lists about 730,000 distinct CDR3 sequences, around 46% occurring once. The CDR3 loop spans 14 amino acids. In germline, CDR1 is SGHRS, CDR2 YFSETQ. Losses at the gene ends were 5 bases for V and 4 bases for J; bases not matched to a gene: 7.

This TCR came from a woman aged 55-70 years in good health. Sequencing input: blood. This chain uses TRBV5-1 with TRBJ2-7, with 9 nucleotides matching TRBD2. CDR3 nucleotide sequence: TGCGCCAGCAGGGTAGTAGCGGGAGAATACGAGCAGTACTTC. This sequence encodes CASRVVAGEYEQYF.